A selection of T cell receptor beta chains follows, all from one sample in a study of cytomegalovirus exposure and HLA in healthy donors. Sequenced by immunoSEQ multiplex PCR; TCRdb stores in-frame clones only, minus some. The top ten hold less than 2.5% of the sample, which has about 150,000 clones, around 75% seen once. The material sequenced was PBMCs. Receptors originate from a male donor in good health and CMV-seronegative. Both conserved end residues are part of each CDR3. The D gene is left open where the match is weak. Clone sizes are given selectively: once, few, many, or a class where the clone is expanded.

j_gene,d_gene,v_gene,abundance,CDR3aa,CDR3nt
TRBJ1-3,-,TRBV5-1,-,CASSLEGGGINTIYF,TGCGCCAGCAGCTTGGAGGGGGGGGGAATCAACACCATATATTTT
TRBJ1-3,-,TRBV2,-,CASSGDRRGNTIYF,TGTGCCAGCAGTGGTGACAGGAGGGGAAACACCATATATTTT
TRBJ2-3,-,TRBV7-2,-,CASSLVGGALLHTQYF,TGTGCCAGCAGCTTAGTGGGGGGGGCTCTCCTTCATACGCAGTATTTT
TRBJ2-1,TRBD2,TRBV9,-,CASSVGTSTYNEQFF,TGTGCCAGCAGCGTAGGGACTAGCACCTACAATGAGCAGTTCTTC
TRBJ2-3,TRBD1,TRBV18,-,CASSRDRTYTDTQYF,TGTGCCAGCTCGCGGGACAGGACCTACACAGATACGCAGTATTTT
TRBJ2-7,TRBD1,TRBV7-8,-,CASSKRAGTGILLRDEQYF,TGTGCCAGCAGTAAACGCGCCGGGACAGGGATCCTCCTAAGGGACGAGCAGTACTTC
TRBJ2-6,-,TRBV5-6,-,CASVRLSRQSSGANVLTF,TGTGCCAGCGTTAGGTTAAGCCGACAGTCCTCTGGGGCCAACGTCCTGACTTTC
TRBJ2-7,TRBD2,TRBV7-6,-,CASSLSGRGEQYF,TGTGCCAGCAGCTTGTCAGGGAGGGGCGAGCAGTACTTC
TRBJ1-5,-,TRBV9,-,CASSVAGHSNQPQHF,TGTGCCAGCAGCGTAGCAGGGCATAGCAATCAGCCCCAGCATTTT
TRBJ1-1,-,TRBV7-2,-,CASSSLLTDTEAFF,TGTGCCAGCAGCTCGCTCTTGACAGACACTGAAGCTTTCTTT
TRBJ2-7,-,TRBV14,-,CASSQFSYEQYF,TGTGCCAGCAGCCAATTTAGCTACGAGCAGTACTTC
TRBJ2-7,TRBD2,TRBV6-1,-,CASITSGGTAYEQYF,TGTGCCAGCATCACTAGCGGGGGCACGGCCTACGAGCAGTACTTC
TRBJ1-4,-,TRBV5-6,-,CASSPSGRGVEKLFF,TGTGCCAGCAGCCCGTCCGGTAGGGGCGTGGAAAAACTGTTTTTT
TRBJ1-2,-,TRBV29-1,-,CSVGQFGYGYTF,TGCAGCGTTGGGCAGTTTGGCTATGGCTACACCTTC
TRBJ1-1,TRBD1,TRBV5-1,-,CASSPRTGVTEAFF,TGCGCCAGCAGCCCACGGACAGGGGTCACTGAAGCTTTCTTT
TRBJ2-4,TRBD1,TRBV28,-,CASSFPTGQIAKNIQYF,TGTGCCAGCAGTTTCCCCACGGGACAGATAGCCAAAAACATTCAGTACTTC
TRBJ1-4,-,TRBV19,-,CASSRGVREKLFF,TGTGCCAGTAGCAGGGGTGTGAGAGAAAAACTGTTTTTT
TRBJ2-7,-,TRBV11-3,-,CASSAGPTYEQYF,TGTGCCAGCAGCGCGGGGCCGACCTACGAGCAGTACTTC
TRBJ2-3,TRBD2,TRBV5-1,-,CASSLAGVAGGSTDTQYF,TGCGCCAGCAGCTTGGCCGGGGTAGCGGGCGGGTCCACAGATACGCAGTATTTT
TRBJ1-1,TRBD1,TRBV11-2,-,CASSKQGDTEAFF,TGTGCCAGCAGCAAACAGGGGGATACTGAAGCTTTCTTT
TRBJ1-5,-,TRBV7-8,-,CASSPIAGAQPQHF,TGTGCCAGCAGCCCTATCGCAGGTGCTCAGCCCCAGCATTTT
TRBJ2-1,-,TRBV19,-,CASSINYEQFF,TGTGCCAGTAGTATTAACTATGAGCAGTTCTTC
TRBJ2-3,TRBD1,TRBV6-1,-,CASGTGGQGTDTQYF,TGTGCCAGCGGAACGGGGGGACAGGGGACAGATACGCAGTATTTT
TRBJ2-7,TRBD1,TRBV5-5,-,CASSRTGRYYEQYF,TGTGCCAGCAGCCGGACAGGGAGATACTACGAGCAGTACTTC
TRBJ1-4,-,TRBV5-1,few,CASSRLGVNTGEKLFF,TGCGCCAGCAGCCGCCTTGGGGTCAACACAGGGGAAAAACTGTTTTTT
TRBJ1-3,-,TRBV5-6,few,CASSQGNSGNTIYF,TGTGCCAGCAGCCAGGGGAACTCTGGAAACACCATATATTTT
TRBJ2-7,TRBD2,TRBV6-5,-,CASSYSGRGGLDEQYF,TGTGCCAGCAGTTACTCGGGGCGGGGGGGCCTCGACGAGCAGTACTTC
TRBJ2-1,-,TRBV4-1,-,CASSQVRGYHEQFF,TGCGCCAGCAGCCAGGTAAGGGGATACCATGAGCAGTTCTTC
TRBJ2-3,TRBD2,TRBV18,-,CASSPGLAGGDTQYF,TGTGCCAGCTCACCCGGACTAGCGGGGGGAGATACGCAGTATTTT